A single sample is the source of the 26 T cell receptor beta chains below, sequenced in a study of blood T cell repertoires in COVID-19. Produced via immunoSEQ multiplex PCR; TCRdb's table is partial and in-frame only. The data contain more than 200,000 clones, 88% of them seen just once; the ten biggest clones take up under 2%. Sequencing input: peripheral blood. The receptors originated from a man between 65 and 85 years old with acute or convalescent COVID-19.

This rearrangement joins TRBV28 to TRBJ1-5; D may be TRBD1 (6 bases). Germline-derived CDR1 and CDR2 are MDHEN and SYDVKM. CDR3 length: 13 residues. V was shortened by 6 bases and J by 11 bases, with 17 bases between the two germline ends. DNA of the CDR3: TGTGCCAGCAGCTCCGGGGGGCGGGTAGCCCAGCATTTT. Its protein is CASSSGGRVAQHF. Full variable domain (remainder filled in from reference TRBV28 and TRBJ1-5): DVKVTQSSRYLVKRTGEKVFLECVQDMDHENMFWYRQDPGLGLRLIYFSYDVKMKEKGDIPEGYSVSREKKERFSLILESASTNQTSMYLCASSSGGRVAQHFGDGTRLSIL.

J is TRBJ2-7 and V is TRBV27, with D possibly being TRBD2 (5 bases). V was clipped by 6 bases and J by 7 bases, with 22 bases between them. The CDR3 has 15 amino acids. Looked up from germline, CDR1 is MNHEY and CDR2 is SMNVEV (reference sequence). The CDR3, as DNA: TGTGCCAGCAGCCGCCTCAAAGCGGTTGCTGGGGAGCAGTACTTC. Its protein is CASSRLKAVAGEQYF.

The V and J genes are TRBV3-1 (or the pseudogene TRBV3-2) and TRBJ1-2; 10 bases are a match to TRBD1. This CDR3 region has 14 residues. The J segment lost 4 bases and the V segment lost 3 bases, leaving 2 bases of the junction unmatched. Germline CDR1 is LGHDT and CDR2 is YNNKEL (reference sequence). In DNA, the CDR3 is TGTGCCAGCAGCCATAGGACAGGGGGCTATGGCTACACCTTC. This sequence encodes CASSHRTGGYGYTF.

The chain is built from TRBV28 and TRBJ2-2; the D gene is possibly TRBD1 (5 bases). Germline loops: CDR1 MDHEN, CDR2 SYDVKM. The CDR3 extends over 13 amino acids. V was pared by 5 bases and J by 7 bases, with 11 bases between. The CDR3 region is CASSTGSYGELFF. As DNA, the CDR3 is TGTGCCAGCAGTACAGGCTCGTACGGGGAGCTGTTTTTT.

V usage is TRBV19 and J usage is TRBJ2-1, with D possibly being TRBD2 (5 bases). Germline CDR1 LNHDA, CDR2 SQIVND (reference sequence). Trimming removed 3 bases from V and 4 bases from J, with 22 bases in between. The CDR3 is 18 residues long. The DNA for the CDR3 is TGTGCCAGTAGTATCAACTACCCCAGCCGGAGCGGATACAATGAGCAGTTCTTC. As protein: CASSINYPSRSGYNEQFF.

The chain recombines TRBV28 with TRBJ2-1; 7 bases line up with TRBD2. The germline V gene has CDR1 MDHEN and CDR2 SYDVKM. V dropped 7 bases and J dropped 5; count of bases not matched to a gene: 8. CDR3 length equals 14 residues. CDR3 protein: CASNPGLPNNEQFF. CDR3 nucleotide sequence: TGTGCCAGCAACCCGGGACTACCAAACAATGAGCAGTTCTTC. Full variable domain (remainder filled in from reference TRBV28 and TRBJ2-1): DVKVTQSSRYLVKRTGEKVFLECVQDMDHENMFWYRQDPGLGLRLIYFSYDVKMKEKGDIPEGYSVSREKKERFSLILESASTNQTSMYLCASNPGLPNNEQFFGPGTRLTVL.

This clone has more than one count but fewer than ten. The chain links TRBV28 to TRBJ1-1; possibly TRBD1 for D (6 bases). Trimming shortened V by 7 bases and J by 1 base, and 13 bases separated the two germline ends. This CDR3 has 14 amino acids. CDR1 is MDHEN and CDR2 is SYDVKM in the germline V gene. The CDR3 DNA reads TGTGCCAGCATGCGCGACAGGTCGAACACTGAAGCTTTCTTT. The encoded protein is CASMRDRSNTEAFF.

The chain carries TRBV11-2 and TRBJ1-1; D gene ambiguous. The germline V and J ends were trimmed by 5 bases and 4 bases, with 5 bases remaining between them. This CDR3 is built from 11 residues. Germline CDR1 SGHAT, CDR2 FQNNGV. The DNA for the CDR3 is TGTGCCAGCAGCGAGGGCACTGAAGCTTTCTTT. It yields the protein CASSEGTEAFF.

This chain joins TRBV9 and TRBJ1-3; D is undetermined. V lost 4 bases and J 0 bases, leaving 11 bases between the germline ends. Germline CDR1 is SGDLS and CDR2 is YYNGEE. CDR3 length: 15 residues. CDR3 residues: CASSPSASSGNTIYF. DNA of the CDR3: TGTGCCAGCAGCCCCAGCGCAAGCTCTGGAAACACCATATATTTT.

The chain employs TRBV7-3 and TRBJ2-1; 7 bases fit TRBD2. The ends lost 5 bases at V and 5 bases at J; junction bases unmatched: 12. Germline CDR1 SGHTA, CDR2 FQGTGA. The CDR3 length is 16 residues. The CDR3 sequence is CASSTEWGGSNNEQFF. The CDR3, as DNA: TGTGCCAGCAGCACGGAGTGGGGAGGGTCCAACAATGAGCAGTTCTTC.

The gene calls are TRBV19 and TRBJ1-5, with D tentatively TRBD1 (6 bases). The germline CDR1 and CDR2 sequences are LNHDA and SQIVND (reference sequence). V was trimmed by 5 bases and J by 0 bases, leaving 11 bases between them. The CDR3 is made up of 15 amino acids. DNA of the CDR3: TGTGCCAGTAGTGCACAGGGATATAGCAATCAGCCCCAGCATTTT. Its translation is CASSAQGYSNQPQHF.

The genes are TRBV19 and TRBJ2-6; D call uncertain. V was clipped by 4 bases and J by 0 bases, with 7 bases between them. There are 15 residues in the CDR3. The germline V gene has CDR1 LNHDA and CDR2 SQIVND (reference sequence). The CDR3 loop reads CASSTTLSGANVLTF. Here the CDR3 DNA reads TGTGCCAGTAGTACGACACTCTCTGGGGCCAACGTCCTGACTTTC. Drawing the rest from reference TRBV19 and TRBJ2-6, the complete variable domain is DGGITQSPKYLFRKEGQNVTLSCEQNLNHDAMYWYRQDPGQGLRLIYYSQIVNDFQKGDIAEGYSVSREKKESFPLTVTSAQKNPTAFYLCASSTTLSGANVLTFGAGSRLTVL.

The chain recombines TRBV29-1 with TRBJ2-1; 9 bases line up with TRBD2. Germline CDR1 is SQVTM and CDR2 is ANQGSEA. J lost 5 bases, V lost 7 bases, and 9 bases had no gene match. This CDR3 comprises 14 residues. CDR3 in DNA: TGCAGCGGAGCCCCTAGCGGGACCGACAATGAGCAGTTCTTC. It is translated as CSGAPSGTDNEQFF.

The CDR3 nucleotides are TGTGCCAGCACACAGTATGGGCAGGGCTATGGCTACACCTTC. Amino acids: CASTQYGQGYGYTF. The chain joins TRBV7-8 to TRBJ1-2, with D possibly TRBD1 on 5 matching bases. Trimming cost V 7 bases and J 4 bases, with 16 bases left between them. In germline, CDR1 is SGHVS, CDR2 FQNEAQ. The CDR3 is made up of 14 amino acids.

The CDR3 sequence is CASRTSTDTQYF. The DNA for the CDR3 is TGTGCCAGCAGGACTAGCACAGATACGCAGTATTTT. V gene TRBV12-3 or TRBV12-4 combines with J gene TRBJ2-3; D unresolved. V was pared by 6 bases and J by 0 bases, with 4 bases between. The CDR3 spans 12 residues.

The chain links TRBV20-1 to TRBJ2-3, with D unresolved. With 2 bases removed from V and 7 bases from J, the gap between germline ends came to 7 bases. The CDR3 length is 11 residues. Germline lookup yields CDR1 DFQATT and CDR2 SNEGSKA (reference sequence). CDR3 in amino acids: CSARLRNTQYF. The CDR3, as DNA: TGCAGTGCTAGACTGAGAAATACGCAGTATTTT.

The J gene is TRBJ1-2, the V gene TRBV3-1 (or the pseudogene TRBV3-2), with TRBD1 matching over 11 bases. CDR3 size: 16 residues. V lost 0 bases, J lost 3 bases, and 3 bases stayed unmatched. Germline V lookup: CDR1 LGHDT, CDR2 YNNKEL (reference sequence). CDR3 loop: CASSQEGQGADYGYTF. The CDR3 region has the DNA TGTGCCAGCAGCCAAGAAGGACAGGGGGCGGACTATGGCTACACCTTC.

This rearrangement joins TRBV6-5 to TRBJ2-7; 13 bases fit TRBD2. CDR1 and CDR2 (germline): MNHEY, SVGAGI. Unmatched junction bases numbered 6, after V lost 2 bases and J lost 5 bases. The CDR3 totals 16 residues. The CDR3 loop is CASSYGGLAGRDEQYF. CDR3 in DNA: TGTGCCAGCAGTTACGGGGGACTAGCGGGAAGAGACGAGCAGTACTTC.

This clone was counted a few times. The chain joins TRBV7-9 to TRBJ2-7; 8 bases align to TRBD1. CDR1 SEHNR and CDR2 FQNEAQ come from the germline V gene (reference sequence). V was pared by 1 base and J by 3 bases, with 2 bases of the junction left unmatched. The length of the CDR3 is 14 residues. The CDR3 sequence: CASSLVGQGYEQYF. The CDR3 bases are TGTGCCAGCAGCTTAGTTGGACAGGGCTACGAGCAGTACTTC.

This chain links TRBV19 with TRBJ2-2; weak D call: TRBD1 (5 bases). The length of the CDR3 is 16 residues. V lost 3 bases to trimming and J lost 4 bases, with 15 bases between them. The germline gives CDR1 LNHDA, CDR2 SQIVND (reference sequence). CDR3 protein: CASSIQSGLFTGELFF. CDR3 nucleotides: TGTGCCAGTAGTATTCAGTCAGGGTTGTTCACCGGGGAGCTGTTTTTT.

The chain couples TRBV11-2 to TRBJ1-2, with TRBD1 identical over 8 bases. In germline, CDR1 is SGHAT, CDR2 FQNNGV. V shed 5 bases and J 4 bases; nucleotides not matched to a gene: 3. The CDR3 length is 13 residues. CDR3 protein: CASSLDRAYGYTF. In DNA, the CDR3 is TGTGCCAGCAGCCTGGACAGGGCCTATGGCTACACCTTC.

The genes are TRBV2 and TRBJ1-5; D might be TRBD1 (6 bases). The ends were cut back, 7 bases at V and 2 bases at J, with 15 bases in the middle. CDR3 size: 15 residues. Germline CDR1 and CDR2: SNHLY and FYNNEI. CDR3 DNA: TGTGCCAGCACGTTGGGGGGGCTCGGCAATCAGCCCCAGCATTTT. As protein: CASTLGGLGNQPQHF. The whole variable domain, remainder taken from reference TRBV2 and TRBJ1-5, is EPEVTQTPSHQVTQMGQEVILRCVPISNHLYFYWYRQILGQKVEFLVSFYNNEISEKSEIFDDQFSVERPDGSNFTLKIRSTKLEDSAMYFCASTLGGLGNQPQHFGDGTRLSIL.

The CDR3 loop reads CASSQGEGRYEQYF. CDR3 DNA: TGCGCCAGCAGCCAAGGGGAGGGGCGCTACGAGCAGTACTTC. The chain carries TRBV4-1 and TRBJ2-7, with TRBD2 identical over 7 bases. In germline, CDR1 is MGHRA, CDR2 YSYEKL. This CDR3 contains 14 residues. V was pared by 1 base and J by 3 bases, with 3 bases of the junction left unmatched.

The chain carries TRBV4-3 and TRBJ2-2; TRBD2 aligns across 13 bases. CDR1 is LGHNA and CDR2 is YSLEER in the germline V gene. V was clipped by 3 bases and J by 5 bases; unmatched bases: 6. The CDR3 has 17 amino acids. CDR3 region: CASSHGLAGARTGELFF. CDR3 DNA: TGCGCCAGCAGCCACGGACTAGCGGGAGCTCGTACCGGGGAGCTGTTTTTT.

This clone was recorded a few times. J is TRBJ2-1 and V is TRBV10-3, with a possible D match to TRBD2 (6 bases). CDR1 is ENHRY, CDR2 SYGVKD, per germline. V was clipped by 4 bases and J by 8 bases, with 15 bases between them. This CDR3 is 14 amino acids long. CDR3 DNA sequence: TGTGCCATCAGTGGCGGGGTGAGCTCTCATGAGCAGTTCTTC. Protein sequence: CAISGGVSSHEQFF.

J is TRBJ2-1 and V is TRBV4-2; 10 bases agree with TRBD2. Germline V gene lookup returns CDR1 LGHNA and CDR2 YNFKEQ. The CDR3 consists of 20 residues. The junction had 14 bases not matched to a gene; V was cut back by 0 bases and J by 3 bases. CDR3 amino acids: CASSQDLSLAGVGYYNEQFF. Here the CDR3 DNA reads TGTGCCAGCAGCCAAGATCTGTCGCTAGCGGGAGTAGGCTACTACAATGAGCAGTTCTTC.